This TCR beta chain was obtained from a study of cytomegalovirus exposure and HLA in healthy donors. V gave up 0 bases and J gave up 3 bases; unmatched junction bases: 16. The CDR3 is 19 residues long. CDR1 and CDR2 from the germline V gene are MNHNS and SASEGT. It was with 60 Vbeta and 13 Jbeta primers that the PCR ran. Data came from immunoSEQ multiplex PCR; TCRdb stores just in-frame clones and leaves some out. The table has about 110,000 clones, around 77% seen once. The receptor comes from a male donor in good health and CMV-seronegative. The source material was PBMCs. The gene calls are TRBV6-1 and TRBJ2-5, with 7 bases lining up with TRBD1. CDR3 bases: TGTGCCAGCAGTGAAGCCCGGGGTTCGTCGGACAGGTTCAAAGAGACCCAGTACTTC. Translating gives CASSEARGSSDRFKETQYF.